The 8 T cell receptor beta chains below come from one sample, sequenced in a study of blood T cell repertoires in COVID-19. Clones were read by immunoSEQ multiplex PCR, and TCRdb kept only the in-frame ones, dropping some. The sample records 350,000 to 450,000 clones, approximately 91% being singletons. The sequenced sample consisted of peripheral blood. The receptors come from a woman aged 40 to 50 with COVID-19, enrolled during active disease.

V and J are TRBV25-1 and TRBJ1-6, with TRBD1 identical over 7 bases. The V gene's germline CDR1 is MGHDK and CDR2 SYGVNS. With V trimmed by 10 bases and J by 6 bases, 3 bases remained unmatched. This CDR3 comprises 12 residues. The CDR3 sequence: CATGDSNSPLHF. For the CDR3, the DNA is TGTGCCACGGGGGACAGTAATTCACCCCTCCACTTT.

V and J are TRBV7-8 and TRBJ1-4; TRBD1 matches at 9 bases. The CDR3 loop spans 17 amino acids. The V gene end was trimmed by 5 bases and the J gene end by 8 bases; junction bases not matched to a gene: 15. Germline CDR1 SGHVS, CDR2 FQNEAQ. The CDR3 here is CASSPGTGQPGWEKLFF. The CDR3 nucleotides read TGTGCCAGCAGCCCCGGGACAGGGCAACCCGGCTGGGAAAAACTGTTTTTT.

J is TRBJ2-2 and V is TRBV9; D is unclear. The CDR3 covers 15 residues. Germline V CDR1 and CDR2: SGDLS, YYNGEE. Trimming removed 0 bases from V and 1 base from J, with 7 bases in between. CDR3 loop: CASSVATGNTGELFF. CDR3 DNA: TGTGCCAGCAGCGTAGCTACGGGGAACACCGGGGAGCTGTTTTTT. The full variable domain, completed using reference TRBV9 and TRBJ2-2, is DSGVTQTPKHLITATGQRVTLRCSPRSGDLSVYWYQQSLDQGLQFLIQYYNGEERAKGNILERFSAQQFPDLHSELNLSSLELGDSALYFCASSVATGNTGELFFGEGSRLTVL.

The gene calls are TRBV19 and TRBJ1-5; no clear D gene. CDR1 LNHDA and CDR2 SQIVND come from the germline V gene (reference sequence). Trimming took off 3 bases at V and 9 bases at J, with 12 bases between the two ends. The CDR3 spans 13 residues. The CDR3 spells CASSMTSLGPQHF. Written as DNA, the CDR3 is TGTGCCAGTAGTATGACATCCCTGGGGCCCCAGCATTTT.

This clone was detected a few times. The rearrangement links TRBV9 to TRBJ2-3; the match to TRBD1 covers 9 bases. The CDR3 contains 15 residues. Trimming cost V 2 bases and J 6 bases; bases outside gene matches: 7. CDR1 is SGDLS and CDR2 is YYNGEE in the germline V gene. This CDR3 reads CASSVAGQGIDTQYF. In nucleotides, the CDR3 is TGTGCCAGCAGCGTGGCGGGACAGGGAATTGATACGCAGTATTTT.

V is TRBV15 and J is TRBJ2-2; 8 bases match TRBD1. The CDR3 extends over 16 amino acids. Unmatched junction bases numbered 9, after V lost 1 base and J lost 8 bases. Germline V lookup: CDR1 LNHNV, CDR2 YYDKDF (reference sequence). The CDR3: CATSRGQGASVGELFF. The CDR3 DNA reads as TGTGCCACCAGCAGAGGCCAGGGGGCCTCAGTGGGGGAGCTGTTTTTT.

The rearrangement links TRBV6-5 to TRBJ1-1, with D unresolved. The V end was cut by 2 bases, the J end by 5 bases, with 9 bases between. The CDR3 is 13 amino acids. Germline V gene lookup returns CDR1 MNHEY and CDR2 SVGAGI. CDR3 protein: CASSYSERTEAFF. DNA of the CDR3: TGTGCCAGCAGTTACAGCGAGAGAACTGAAGCTTTCTTT.

This clone came up a few times. This CDR3 is also generated by other DNA sequences in the sample. The chain employs TRBV28 and TRBJ1-1; no clear D gene. Deletions cut 2 bases from V and 1 base from J, with 5 bases between. The CDR3 sequence is 13 residues long. CDR1 and CDR2 (germline): MDHEN, SYDVKM. CDR3 protein: CASSLVQNTEAFF. CDR3 nucleotides: TGTGCCAGCAGTTTAGTACAGAACACTGAAGCTTTCTTT.